Listed here are 2 T cell receptor beta chains from one sample, sequenced in a study of blood T cell repertoires in COVID-19. The repertoire was sequenced with immunoSEQ multiplex PCR; TCRdb's copy has only in-frame clones and lacks some. The sample consists of approximately 82,000 clones, about four fifths of them appearing once. Sequencing was performed on peripheral blood. Every receptor here comes from a woman in her sixties with acute or convalescent COVID-19.

V is TRBV5-5 and J is TRBJ1-2; TRBD1 matches 7 bases. CDR1 and CDR2 from the germline V gene are SGHKS and YYEKEE (reference sequence). V trimming: 5 bases; J trimming: 3 bases; junction bases outside the gene matches: 4. CDR3 length: 13 amino acids. The DNA for the CDR3 is TGTGCCAGCAGTAACACAGGGGACTATGGCTACACCTTC. It specifies CASSNTGDYGYTF.

The gene calls are TRBV28 and TRBJ2-1; 11 nucleotides align to TRBD1. The germline V gene has CDR1 MDHEN and CDR2 SYDVKM. V trimming: 6 bases; J trimming: 9 bases; junction bases outside the gene matches: 13. The CDR3 consists of 16 residues. The CDR3 DNA follows: TGTGCCAGCAGGCGGGACAGGGGGTCCGGAGAGGGTGAGCAGTTCTTC. Residues: CASRRDRGSGEGEQFF.